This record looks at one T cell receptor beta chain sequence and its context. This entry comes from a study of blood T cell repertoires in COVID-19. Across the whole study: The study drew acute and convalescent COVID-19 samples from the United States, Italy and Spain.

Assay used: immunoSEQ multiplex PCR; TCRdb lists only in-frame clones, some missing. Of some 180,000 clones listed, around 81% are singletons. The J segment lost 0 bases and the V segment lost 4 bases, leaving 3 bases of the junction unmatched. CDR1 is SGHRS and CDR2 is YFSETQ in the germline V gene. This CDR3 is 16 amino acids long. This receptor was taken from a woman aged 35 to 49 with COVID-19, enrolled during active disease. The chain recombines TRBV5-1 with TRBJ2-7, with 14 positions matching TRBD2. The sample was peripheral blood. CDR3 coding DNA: TGCGCCAGCAGCCTAGGGACTAGCGGGAGCTCCTACGAGCAGTACTTC. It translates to CASSLGTSGSSYEQYF.